These 3 T cell receptor beta chains were all obtained from the same sample, sequenced in a study of T-cell memory formation after mild COVID-19. TCRdb ran MiXCR on the 5' RACE reads and lists one entry per CDR3 protein. The sample holds 450,000 or so distinct CDR3 sequences, approximately 23% seen once. The sequencing sample was made of PBMCs or a T cell subset sorted from them (not recorded which). All receptors derive from an adult woman who had mild COVID-19 (a few samples of this study predate the infection). Cell type and time point are not known.

This clonotype was counted only a few times. This chain connects TRBV14 to TRBJ2-7; D might be TRBD2 (5 bases). V lost 0 bases and J lost 6, with 9 bases in between. The CDR3 runs to 13 residues. CDR1 and CDR2 from the germline V gene are SGHDN and FVKESK. CDR3 sequence reads: CASSQESSGEQYF. The CDR3, as DNA: TGTGCCAGCAGCCAAGAGTCCAGCGGCGAGCAGTACTTC.

This clonotype has just a few counts. The rearrangement uses TRBV5-5 and TRBJ1-1; 9 bases match TRBD1. Germline V gene data show CDR1 as SGHKS and CDR2 as YYEKEE (reference sequence). The CDR3 is 14 residues long. The junction had 5 bases not matched to a gene; V was cut back by 3 bases and J by 5 bases. The CDR3 DNA reads TGTGCCAGCAGCTGGGGACAGGGTGGTACTGAAGCTTTCTTT. This sequence encodes CASSWGQGGTEAFF. Based on the CDR3 plus reference TRBV5-5 and TRBJ1-1, the full variable domain is DAGVTQSPTHLIKTRGQQVTLRCSPISGHKSVSWYQQVLGQGPQFIFQYYEKEERGRGNFPDRFSARQFPNYSSELNVNALLLGDSALYLCASSWGQGGTEAFFGQGTRLTVV.

This clonotype was detected a few times. The genes are TRBV7-2 and TRBJ1-4; D not certain. CDR1 is SGHTA and CDR2 is FQGNSA in the germline V gene. The CDR3 consists of 14 residues. V was pared by 8 bases and J by 4 bases, with 14 bases between. The CDR3 DNA sequence: TGTGCCAGCGGGGAAGGACGGATTAATGAAAAACTGTTTTTT. Its protein product is CASGEGRINEKLFF. The full variable domain, completed using reference TRBV7-2 and TRBJ1-4, is GAGVSQSPSNKVTEKGKDVELRCDPISGHTALYWYRQSLGQGLEFLIYFQGNSAPDKSGLPSDRFSAERTGGSVSTLTIQRTQQEDSAVYLCASGEGRINEKLFFGSGTQLSVL.